This T cell receptor (beta chain) is from a study of response to subunit inactivated influenza vaccine. Study-level points and caveats: A suggestion made by the authors is that each seasonal influenza vaccination recruits few new T cells.

Points on this clonotype: Its antigen is unidentified.

TCRdb re-called the RT-PCR reads through MiXCR, storing one row per CDR3 protein. Of more than 600,000 distinct CDR3 sequences detected, roughly 18% appear once; the ten largest clones hold 11%. The germline V gene has CDR1 SGHNT and CDR2 YENEEA. CDR3 length: 15 amino acids. Trimming at V came to 8 bases and at J to 6 bases, leaving 12 bases not matched to a gene. The source is a man aged 50-59 years who received an inactivated influenza vaccine. V and J are TRBV11-3 and TRBJ2-1; 8 bases fit TRBD2. The sample here was PBMCs from blood, taken more than 4 days after vaccination. The CDR3 DNA follows: TGTGCCAGCGGGGATTCGGGGACTAGTGGCAATGAGCAGTTCTTC. This translates into CASGDSGTSGNEQFF.